This TCR beta chain derives from a study of OX40 agonist ivuxolimab in advanced cancers. Overall study findings and caveats: Patients with a partial response at 0.1-3.0 mg/kg had among the lowest clonal expansion. Both CD4+ and CD8+ T cell populations in blood had undergone clonal expansion by week 6 at 0.1 to 3.0 mg/kg.

Remarks on this clone: What it recognizes is unknown.

TCRdb keeps only in-frame clones here, not all; method: immunoSEQ multiplex PCR. This sample has around 75,000 clones, with under 90% found just once. The ends were cut back, 4 bases at V and 2 bases at J, with 15 bases in the middle. Germline CDR1 is SGHRS and CDR2 is YFSETQ. The CDR3 totals 15 residues. This chain connects TRBV5-1 to TRBJ1-2; tentatively, D is TRBD1 (5 bases). The sequencing used CD4+ or CD8+ T cells sorted from blood, collected in a trial of the OX40 agonist ivuxolimab. The TCR originated in an adult with an advanced solid tumor such as melanoma, head and neck, liver or kidney cancer. CDR3 residues: CASSQMTVLNYGYTF. CDR3 nucleotides: TGCGCCAGCAGCCAAATGACAGTACTCAACTATGGCTACACCTTC.